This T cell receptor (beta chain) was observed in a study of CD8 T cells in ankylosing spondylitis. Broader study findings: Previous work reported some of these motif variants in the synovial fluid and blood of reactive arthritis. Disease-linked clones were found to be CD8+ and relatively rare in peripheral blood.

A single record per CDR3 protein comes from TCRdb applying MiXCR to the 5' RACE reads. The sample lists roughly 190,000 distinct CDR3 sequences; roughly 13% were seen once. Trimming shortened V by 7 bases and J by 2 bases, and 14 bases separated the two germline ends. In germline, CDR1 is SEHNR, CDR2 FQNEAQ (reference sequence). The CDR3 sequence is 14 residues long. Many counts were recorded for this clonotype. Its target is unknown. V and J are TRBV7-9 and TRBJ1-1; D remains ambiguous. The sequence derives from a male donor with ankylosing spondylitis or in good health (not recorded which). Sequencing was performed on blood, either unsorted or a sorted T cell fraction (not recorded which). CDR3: CASKMTSSNTEAFF. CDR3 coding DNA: TGTGCCAGCAAGATGACTTCGAGCAACACTGAAGCTTTCTTT.